The entry below describes one T cell receptor beta chain. Its target is unknown. Clones were read by immunoSEQ multiplex PCR, and TCRdb kept only the in-frame ones, dropping some. The sample has under 15,000 clones; more than 75% are singletons. CDR3 length equals 16 residues. The junction had 10 bases not matched to a gene; V was cut back by 0 bases and J by 6 bases. Germline loops: CDR1 LGHNA, CDR2 YNFKEQ. The sample comes from a study of T cells in localized non-small cell lung cancer. Study-level findings and limits: In adjacent lung, a median roughly 62 of the top 100 tumor clones were found. A denser population of T cells in blood accompanied longer overall survival. The tumor had only one region sequenced, so heterogeneity remains possible.

The material sequenced was peripheral blood, taken before any cancer treatment. V gene TRBV4-2 combines with J gene TRBJ1-1; TRBD1 matches 7 bases. This sequence was found in a male donor at least 60 years old with stage I lung adenocarcinoma. The CDR3 coding sequence is TGTGCCAGCAGCCAAGATCCGGGGACAGAGACGGCTGAAGCTTTCTTT. It yields the protein CASSQDPGTETAEAFF.